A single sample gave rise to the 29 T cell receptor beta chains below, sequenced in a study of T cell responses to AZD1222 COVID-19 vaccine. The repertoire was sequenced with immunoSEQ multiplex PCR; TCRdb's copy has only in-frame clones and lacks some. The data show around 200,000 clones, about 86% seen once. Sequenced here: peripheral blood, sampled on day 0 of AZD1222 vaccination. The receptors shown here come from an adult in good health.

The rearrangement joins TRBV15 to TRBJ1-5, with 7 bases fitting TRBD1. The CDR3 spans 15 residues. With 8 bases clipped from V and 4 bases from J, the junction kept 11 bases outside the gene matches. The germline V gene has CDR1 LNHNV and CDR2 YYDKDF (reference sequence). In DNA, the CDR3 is TGTGCCACCGGTAAGAGGGCAGGGGGGAATCAGCCCCAGCATTTT. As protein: CATGKRAGGNQPQHF.

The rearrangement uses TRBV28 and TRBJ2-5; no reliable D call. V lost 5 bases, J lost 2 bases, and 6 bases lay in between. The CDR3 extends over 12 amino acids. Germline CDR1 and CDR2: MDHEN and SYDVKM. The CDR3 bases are TGTGCCAGCAGTAGTCCGCAAGAGACCCAGTACTTC. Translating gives CASSSPQETQYF. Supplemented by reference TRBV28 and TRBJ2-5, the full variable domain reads DVKVTQSSRYLVKRTGEKVFLECVQDMDHENMFWYRQDPGLGLRLIYFSYDVKMKEKGDIPEGYSVSREKKERFSLILESASTNQTSMYLCASSSPQETQYFGPGTRLLVL.

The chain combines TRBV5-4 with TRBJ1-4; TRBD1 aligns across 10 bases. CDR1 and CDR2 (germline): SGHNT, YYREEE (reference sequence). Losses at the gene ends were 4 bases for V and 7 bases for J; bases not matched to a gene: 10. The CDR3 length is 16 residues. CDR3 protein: CASSLGSTGGREKLFF. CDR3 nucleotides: TGTGCCAGCAGCCTAGGGTCGACAGGGGGCCGTGAAAAACTGTTTTTT.

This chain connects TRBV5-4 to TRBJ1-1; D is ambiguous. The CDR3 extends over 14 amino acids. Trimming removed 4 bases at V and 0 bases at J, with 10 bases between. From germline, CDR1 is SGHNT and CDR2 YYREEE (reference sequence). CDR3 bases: TGTGCCAGCAGCCAGGAACCTATGAACACTGAAGCTTTCTTT. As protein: CASSQEPMNTEAFF. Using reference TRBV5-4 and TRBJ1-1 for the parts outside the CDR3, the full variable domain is ETGVTQSPTHLIKTRGQQVTLRCSSQSGHNTVSWYQQALGQGPQFIFQYYREEENGRGNFPPRFSGLQFPNYSSELNVNALELDDSALYLCASSQEPMNTEAFFGQGTRLTVV.

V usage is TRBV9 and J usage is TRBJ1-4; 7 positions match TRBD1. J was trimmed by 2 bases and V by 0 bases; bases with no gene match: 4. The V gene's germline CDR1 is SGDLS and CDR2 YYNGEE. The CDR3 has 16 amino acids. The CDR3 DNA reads TGTGCCAGCAGCGTAGGATTGGGACAGACTAATGAAAAACTGTTTTTT. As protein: CASSVGLGQTNEKLFF.

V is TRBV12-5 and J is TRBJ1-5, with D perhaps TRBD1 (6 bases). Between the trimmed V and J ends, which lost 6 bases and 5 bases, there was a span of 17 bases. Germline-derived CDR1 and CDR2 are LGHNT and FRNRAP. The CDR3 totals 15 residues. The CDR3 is CASGPARDKDQPQHF. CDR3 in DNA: TGTGCTAGTGGCCCAGCCCGGGACAAGGATCAGCCCCAGCATTTT.

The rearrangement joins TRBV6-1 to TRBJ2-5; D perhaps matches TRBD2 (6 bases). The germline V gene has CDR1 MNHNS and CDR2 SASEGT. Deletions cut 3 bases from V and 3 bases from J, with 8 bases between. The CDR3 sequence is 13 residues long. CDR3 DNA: TGTGCCAGCAGTGACCTAGCGAAAGAGACCCAGTACTTC. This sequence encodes CASSDLAKETQYF.

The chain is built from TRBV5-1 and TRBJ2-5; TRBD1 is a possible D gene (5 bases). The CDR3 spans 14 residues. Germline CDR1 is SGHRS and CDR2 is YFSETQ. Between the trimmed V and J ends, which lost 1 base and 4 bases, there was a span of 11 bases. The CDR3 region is CASSLSGYRETQYF. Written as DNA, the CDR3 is TGCGCCAGCAGCTTGTCAGGGTATAGAGAGACCCAGTACTTC.

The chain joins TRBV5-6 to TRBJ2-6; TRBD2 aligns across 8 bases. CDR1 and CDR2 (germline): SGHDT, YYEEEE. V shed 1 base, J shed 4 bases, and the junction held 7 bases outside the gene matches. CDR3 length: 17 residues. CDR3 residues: CASSLRAGAQGANVLTF. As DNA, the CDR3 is TGTGCCAGCAGCTTGAGAGCGGGGGCTCAAGGGGCCAACGTCCTGACTTTC.

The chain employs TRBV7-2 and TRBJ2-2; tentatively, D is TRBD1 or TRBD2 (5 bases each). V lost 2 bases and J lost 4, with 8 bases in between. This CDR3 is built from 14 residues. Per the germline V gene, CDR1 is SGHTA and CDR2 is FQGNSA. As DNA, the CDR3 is TGTGCCAGCAGCTTATCAGGGAGCACCGGGGAGCTGTTTTTT. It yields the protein CASSLSGSTGELFF.

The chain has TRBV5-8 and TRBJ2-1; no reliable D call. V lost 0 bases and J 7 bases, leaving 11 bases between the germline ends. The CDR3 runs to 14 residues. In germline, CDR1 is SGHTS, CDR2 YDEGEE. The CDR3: CASSLGHLVNEQFF. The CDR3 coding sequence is TGTGCCAGCAGCTTGGGGCACCTTGTGAATGAGCAGTTCTTC.

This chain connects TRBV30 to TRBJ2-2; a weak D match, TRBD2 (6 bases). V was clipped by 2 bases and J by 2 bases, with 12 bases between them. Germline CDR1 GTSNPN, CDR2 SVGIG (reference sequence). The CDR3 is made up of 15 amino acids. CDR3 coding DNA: TGTGCCTGGAGTCGCGGAGGGAAAAACACCGGGGAGCTGTTTTTT. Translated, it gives CAWSRGGKNTGELFF.

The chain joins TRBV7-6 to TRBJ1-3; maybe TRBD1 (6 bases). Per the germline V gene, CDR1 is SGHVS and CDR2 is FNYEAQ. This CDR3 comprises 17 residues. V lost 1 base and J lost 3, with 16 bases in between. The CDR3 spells CASSLVEGGASGNTIYF. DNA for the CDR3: TGTGCCAGCAGCTTAGTTGAAGGGGGGGCGAGTGGAAACACCATATATTTT.

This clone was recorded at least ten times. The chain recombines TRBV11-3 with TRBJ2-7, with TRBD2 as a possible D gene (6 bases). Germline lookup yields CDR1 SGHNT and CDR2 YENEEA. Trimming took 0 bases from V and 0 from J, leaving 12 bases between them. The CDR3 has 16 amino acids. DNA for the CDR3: TGTGCCAGCAGCTTAGAAAGGGGAGGAGGCTCCTACGAGCAGTACTTC. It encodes CASSLERGGGSYEQYF.

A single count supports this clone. This chain's CDR3 is CASSLPKPGVRDTQYF. Written as DNA, the CDR3 is TGTGCCAGCAGTCTCCCAAAGCCGGGTGTCAGGGATACGCAGTATTTT. The chain is built from TRBV25-1 and TRBJ2-3; D is unresolved. Germline CDR1 MGHDK, CDR2 SYGVNS. Trimming left V 5 bases short and J 6 bases short, with 21 bases between. The CDR3 totals 16 residues.

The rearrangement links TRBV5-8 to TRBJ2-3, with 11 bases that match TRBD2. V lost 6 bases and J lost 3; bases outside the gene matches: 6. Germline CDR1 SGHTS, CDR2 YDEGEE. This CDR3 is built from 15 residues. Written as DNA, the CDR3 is TGTGCCAGCACCCCGATAGCGGGGGGGACAGATACGCAGTATTTT. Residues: CASTPIAGGTDTQYF.

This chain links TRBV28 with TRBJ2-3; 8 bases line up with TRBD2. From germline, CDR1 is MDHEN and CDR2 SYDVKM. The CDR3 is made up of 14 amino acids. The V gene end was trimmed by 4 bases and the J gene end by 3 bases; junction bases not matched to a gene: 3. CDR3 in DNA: TGTGCCAGCAGTTCCCGGGGGGGTACAGATACGCAGTATTTT. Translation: CASSSRGGTDTQYF. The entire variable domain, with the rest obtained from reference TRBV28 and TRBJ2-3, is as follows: DVKVTQSSRYLVKRTGEKVFLECVQDMDHENMFWYRQDPGLGLRLIYFSYDVKMKEKGDIPEGYSVSREKKERFSLILESASTNQTSMYLCASSSRGGTDTQYFGPGTRLTVL.

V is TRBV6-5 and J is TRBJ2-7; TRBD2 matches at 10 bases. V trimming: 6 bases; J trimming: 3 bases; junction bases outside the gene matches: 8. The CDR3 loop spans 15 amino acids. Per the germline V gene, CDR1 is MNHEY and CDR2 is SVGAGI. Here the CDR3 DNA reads TGTGCCAGCAGACCCAGGACTAGCGGTTACTACGAGCAGTACTTC. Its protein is CASRPRTSGYYEQYF.

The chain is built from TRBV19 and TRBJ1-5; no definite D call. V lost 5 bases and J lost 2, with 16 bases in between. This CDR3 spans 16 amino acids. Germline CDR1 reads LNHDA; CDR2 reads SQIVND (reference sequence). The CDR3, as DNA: TGTGCCAGTAGTCCGGGCCACCTGCGGGGCAATCAGCCCCAGCATTTT. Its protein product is CASSPGHLRGNQPQHF. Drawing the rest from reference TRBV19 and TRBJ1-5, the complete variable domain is DGGITQSPKYLFRKEGQNVTLSCEQNLNHDAMYWYRQDPGQGLRLIYYSQIVNDFQKGDIAEGYSVSREKKESFPLTVTSAQKNPTAFYLCASSPGHLRGNQPQHFGDGTRLSIL.

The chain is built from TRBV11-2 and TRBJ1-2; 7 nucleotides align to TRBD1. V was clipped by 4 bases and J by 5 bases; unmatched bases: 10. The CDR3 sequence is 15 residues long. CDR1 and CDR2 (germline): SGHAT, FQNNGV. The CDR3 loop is CASSSSMTGIYGYTF. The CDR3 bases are TGTGCCAGCAGCTCTTCCATGACAGGGATATATGGCTACACCTTC.

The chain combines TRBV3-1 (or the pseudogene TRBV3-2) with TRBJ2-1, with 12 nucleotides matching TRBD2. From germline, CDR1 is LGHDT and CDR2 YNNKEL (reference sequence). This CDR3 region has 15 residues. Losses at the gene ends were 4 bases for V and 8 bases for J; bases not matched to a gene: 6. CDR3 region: CASSPPTSGGHEQFF. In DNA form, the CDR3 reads TGTGCCAGCAGCCCGCCGACTAGCGGGGGACATGAGCAGTTCTTC.

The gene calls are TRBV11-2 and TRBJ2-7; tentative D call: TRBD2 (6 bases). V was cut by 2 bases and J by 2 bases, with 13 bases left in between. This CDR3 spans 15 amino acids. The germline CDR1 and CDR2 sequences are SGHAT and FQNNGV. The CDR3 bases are TGTGCCAGCAGCTTAAATGGGGGGTCCGCCTACGAGCAGTACTTC. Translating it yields CASSLNGGSAYEQYF. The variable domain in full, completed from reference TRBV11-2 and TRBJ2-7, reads EAGVAQSPRYKIIEKRQSVAFWCNPISGHATLYWYQQILGQGPKLLIQFQNNGVVDDSQLPKDRFSAERLKGVDSTLKIQPAKLEDSAVYLCASSLNGGSAYEQYFGPGTRLTVT.

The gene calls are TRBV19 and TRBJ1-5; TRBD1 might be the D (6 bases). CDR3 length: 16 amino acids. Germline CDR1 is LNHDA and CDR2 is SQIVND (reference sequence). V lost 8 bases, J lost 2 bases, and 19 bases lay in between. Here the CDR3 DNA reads TGTGCCAGTGGTTTCGGGGGGCAAGGGGGCAATCAGCCCCAGCATTTT. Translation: CASGFGGQGGNQPQHF.

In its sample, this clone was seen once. CDR3 in amino acids: CASSIDVSRVRKNTEAFF. The CDR3 coding sequence is TGTGCCAGTAGTATAGATGTGTCCAGGGTCCGAAAAAACACTGAAGCTTTCTTT. The J gene is TRBJ1-1, the V gene TRBV19; a weak D match, TRBD1 (5 bases). Per germline, CDR1 LNHDA and CDR2 SQIVND (reference sequence). The CDR3 is made up of 18 amino acids. V dropped 0 bases and J dropped 2 bases, with 19 bases sitting between them.

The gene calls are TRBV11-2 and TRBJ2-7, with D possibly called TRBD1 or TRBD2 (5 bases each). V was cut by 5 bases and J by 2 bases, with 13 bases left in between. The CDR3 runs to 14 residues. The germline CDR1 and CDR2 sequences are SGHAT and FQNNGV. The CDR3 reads CASSMGRQTYEQYF. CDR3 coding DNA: TGTGCCAGCAGCATGGGACGTCAGACCTACGAGCAGTACTTC.

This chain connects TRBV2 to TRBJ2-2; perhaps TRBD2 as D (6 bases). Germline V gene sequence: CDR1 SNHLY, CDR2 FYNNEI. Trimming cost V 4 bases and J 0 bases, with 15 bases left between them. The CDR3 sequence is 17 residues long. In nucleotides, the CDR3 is TGTGCCAGCAGTGGTGAGGGACTCTTATCGAACACCGGGGAGCTGTTTTTT. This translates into CASSGEGLLSNTGELFF. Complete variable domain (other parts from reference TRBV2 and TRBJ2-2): EPEVTQTPSHQVTQMGQEVILRCVPISNHLYFYWYRQILGQKVEFLVSFYNNEISEKSEIFDDQFSVERPDGSNFTLKIRSTKLEDSAMYFCASSGEGLLSNTGELFFGEGSRLTVL.

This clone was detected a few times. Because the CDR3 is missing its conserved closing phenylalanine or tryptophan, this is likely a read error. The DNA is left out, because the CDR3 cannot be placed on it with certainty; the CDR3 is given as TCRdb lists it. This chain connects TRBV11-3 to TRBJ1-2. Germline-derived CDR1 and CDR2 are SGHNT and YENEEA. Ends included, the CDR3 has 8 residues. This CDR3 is CASRTHSR.

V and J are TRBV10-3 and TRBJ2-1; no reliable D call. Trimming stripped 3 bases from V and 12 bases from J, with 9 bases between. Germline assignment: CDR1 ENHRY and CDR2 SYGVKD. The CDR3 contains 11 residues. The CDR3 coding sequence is TGTGCCATCAGTGATGGTAGGGCGCAGTTCTTC. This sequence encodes CAISDGRAQFF.

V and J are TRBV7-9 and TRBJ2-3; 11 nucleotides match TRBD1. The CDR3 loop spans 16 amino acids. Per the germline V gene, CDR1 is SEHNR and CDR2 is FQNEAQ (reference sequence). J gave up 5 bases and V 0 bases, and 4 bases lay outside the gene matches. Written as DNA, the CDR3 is TGTGCCAGCAGCTTAGCCCCGGGACAGGGGGTAGATACGCAGTATTTT. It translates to CASSLAPGQGVDTQYF.